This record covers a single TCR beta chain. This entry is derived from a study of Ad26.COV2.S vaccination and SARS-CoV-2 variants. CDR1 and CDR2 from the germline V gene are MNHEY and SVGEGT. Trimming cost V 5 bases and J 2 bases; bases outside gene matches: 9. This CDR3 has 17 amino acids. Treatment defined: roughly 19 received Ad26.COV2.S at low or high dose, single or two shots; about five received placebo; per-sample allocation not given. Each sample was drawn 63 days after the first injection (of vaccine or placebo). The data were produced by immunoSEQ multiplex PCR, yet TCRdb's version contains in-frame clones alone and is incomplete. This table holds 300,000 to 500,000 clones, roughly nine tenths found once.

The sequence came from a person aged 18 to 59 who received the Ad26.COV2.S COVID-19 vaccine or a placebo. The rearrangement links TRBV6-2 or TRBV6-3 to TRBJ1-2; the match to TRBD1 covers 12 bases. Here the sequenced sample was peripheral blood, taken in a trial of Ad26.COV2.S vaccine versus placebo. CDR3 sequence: CASSDRGTGGGNYGYTF. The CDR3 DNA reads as TGTGCCAGCAGTGACCGAGGGACAGGGGGCGGAAACTATGGCTACACCTTC.